The next 14 T cell receptor beta chains were all read from a single sample in a study of radiotherapy plus CTLA-4 blockade in lung cancer. The table came from immunoSEQ multiplex PCR; TCRdb's copy has only in-frame clones and leaves some out. Among 77,000 or so clones listed, under 75% were seen once. The sample in question was peripheral blood, obtained from a patient treated with radiotherapy plus ipilimumab. Every receptor here comes from a human donor with non-small cell lung cancer whose response to radiotherapy plus ipilimumab could not be evaluated.

The chain has TRBV10-3 and TRBJ2-3, with 12 bases lining up with TRBD2. The trim removed 3 bases at V and 6 bases at J, leaving 22 bases unmatched. CDR3 length equals 21 residues. From germline, CDR1 is ENHRY and CDR2 SYGVKD. The CDR3 sequence is CAISELSGASGRAPPGDTQYF. DNA of the CDR3: TGTGCCATCAGTGAACTATCGGGGGCTAGCGGGAGGGCCCCCCCAGGGGATACGCAGTATTTT.

The gene calls are TRBV9 and TRBJ2-1, with D possibly being TRBD1 (6 bases). Germline V gene data show CDR1 as SGDLS and CDR2 as YYNGEE. The ends were cut back, 3 bases at V and 10 bases at J, with 14 bases in the middle. This CDR3 is 13 amino acids long. CDR3 residues: CASSEPGVVEQFF. The CDR3 DNA sequence: TGTGCCAGCAGCGAACCAGGGGTCGTGGAGCAGTTCTTC.

The rearrangement links TRBV5-6 to TRBJ2-5; TRBD2 matches at 9 bases. Near its end, the DNA agrees better with TRBJ2-7, so the J call may be wrong. Germline CDR1 reads SGHDT; CDR2 reads YYEEEE. The CDR3 spans 14 residues. CDR3 in amino acids: CASSFLAGVYEQYF. The CDR3 DNA is TGTGCCAGCAGCTTTTTAGCGGGAGTTTACGAGCAGTACTTC.

This chain links TRBV28 with TRBJ1-2, with TRBD1 matching 7 bases. CDR1 is MDHEN, CDR2 SYDVKM, per germline. Losses at the gene ends were 7 bases for V and 3 bases for J; bases not matched to a gene: 5. The CDR3 is made up of 13 amino acids. CDR3 DNA: TGTGCCAGCAAGACAGGGACCCACTATGGCTACACCTTC. This codes for CASKTGTHYGYTF.

Note on this clone: One end of the junction varies from germline; a read error may be responsible. The chain joins TRBV9 to TRBJ2-1, with 12 nucleotides matching TRBD2. Germline values: CDR1 SGDLS, CDR2 YYNGEE. The CDR3 length is 22 residues. CDR3 nucleotides: TGTGCCAGCACCGTAGAACCCACGATAACCATGTCGCGACTAGCGGGAGTCAATGAGCAGTTCTTC. Translating it yields CASTVEPTITMSRLAGVNEQFF.

The chain has TRBV4-1 and TRBJ2-7; TRBD2 is a possible D gene (5 bases). CDR3 length: 13 amino acids. Trimming removed 3 bases at V and 6 bases at J, with 12 bases between. In germline, CDR1 is MGHRA, CDR2 YSYEKL. CDR3 loop: CASSQGVWSEQYF. CDR3 in DNA: TGCGCCAGCAGCCAGGGAGTTTGGAGCGAGCAGTACTTC.

The CDR3 nucleotides read TGTGCCTGGAAGGGGGTCGGAAACACCATATATTTT. Translation: CAWKGVGNTIYF. The chain couples TRBV30 to TRBJ1-3; weak D call: TRBD1 (6 bases). Germline V CDR1 and CDR2: GTSNPN, SVGIG (reference sequence). Trimming left V 4 bases short and J 4 bases short, with 8 bases between. This CDR3 is 12 amino acids long.

This clone was counted once. The CDR3 loop reads CASSSPQGSHNEQFF. The CDR3 region has the DNA TGTGCCAGCAGCTCACCGCAGGGGTCCCACAATGAGCAGTTCTTC. The genes are TRBV5-4 and TRBJ2-1, with a possible D match to TRBD1 (6 bases). Germline values: CDR1 SGHNT, CDR2 YYREEE (reference sequence). Deletions cut 3 bases from V and 5 bases from J, with 15 bases between. This CDR3 contains 15 residues.

The rearrangement links TRBV5-1 to TRBJ1-2; no clear D gene. Germline CDR1 is SGHRS and CDR2 is YFSETQ. CDR3 length: 14 residues. The V end was cut by 1 base, the J end by 0 bases, with 7 bases between. The CDR3 DNA is TGCGCCAGCAGCTTGTCAATAGCTAACTATGGCTACACCTTC. Translation gives CASSLSIANYGYTF.

The gene calls are TRBV27 and TRBJ1-4, with D tentatively TRBD1 (5 bases). This CDR3 has 16 residues. The ends were cut back, 4 bases at V and 5 bases at J, with 17 bases in the middle. Germline V gene data show CDR1 as MNHEY and CDR2 as SMNVEV (reference sequence). The DNA of the CDR3 is TGTGCCAGCAGTTCCTATCTTCAGGGCGTGAATGAAAAACTGTTTTTT. It codes for CASSSYLQGVNEKLFF.

V usage is TRBV15 and J usage is TRBJ2-5; unclear D gene. Germline V gene data show CDR1 as LNHNV and CDR2 as YYDKDF (reference sequence). The CDR3 sequence is 12 residues long. The V and J ends lost 4 bases and 4 bases respectively, with 7 bases between them. The CDR3 DNA sequence: TGTGCCACCAGCACCCTAGGAGAGACCCAGTACTTC. It translates to CATSTLGETQYF.

J is TRBJ2-5 and V is TRBV15, with 12 bases matching TRBD1. The CDR3 sequence is 16 residues long. After removal of 5 bases from V and 11 bases from J, the junction contained 15 bases not matched to a gene. Germline lookup yields CDR1 LNHNV and CDR2 YYDKDF (reference sequence). CDR3 DNA: TGTGCCACCAGCGGTGGGGGGACAGGGGGCTTGAAAGAGCAGTACTTC. Protein: CATSGGGTGGLKEQYF.

The V call is TRBV4-1, the J call TRBJ1-1; D gene unclear. This CDR3 is built from 14 residues. Germline CDR1 and CDR2: MGHRA and YSYEKL. V shed 0 bases and J shed 6 bases, with 11 bases lying between them. In DNA, the CDR3 is TGCGCCAGCAGCCAAGATCGGGAGGGTTCTGAAGCTTTCTTT. Encoded protein: CASSQDREGSEAFF.

The rearrangement joins TRBV19 to TRBJ1-4; 9 bases fit TRBD1. Germline values: CDR1 LNHDA, CDR2 SQIVND (reference sequence). J lost 7 bases, V lost 6 bases, and 15 bases had no gene match. CDR3 length equals 17 residues. CDR3 residues: CASSPDRGGSTGEKLFF. The CDR3 nucleotides are TGTGCCAGTAGCCCCGACAGGGGGGGATCGACGGGTGAAAAACTGTTTTTT.